The 5 T cell receptor beta chains below were found in one sample sequenced in a study of blood T cell repertoires in COVID-19. The table came from immunoSEQ multiplex PCR; TCRdb's copy has only in-frame clones and leaves some out. The sample carries roughly 300,000 clones, around 86% recorded once. Sequenced sample: PBMCs or T cells enriched from blood (not recorded which). These receptors were taken from a woman between 35 and 50 years old with acute COVID-19.

As concerns this clone: Other DNA sequences of this sample code for an identical CDR3. V and J are TRBV6-2 or TRBV6-3 and TRBJ1-4; D unresolved. V was trimmed by 4 bases and J by 0 bases, leaving 9 bases between them. Germline loops: CDR1 MNHEY, CDR2 SVGEGT. The length of the CDR3 is 15 residues. The CDR3 DNA reads as TGTGCCAGCAGTTCAGGAGGTGCAACTAATGAAAAACTGTTTTTT. This sequence encodes CASSSGGATNEKLFF.

This chain connects TRBV28 to TRBJ1-4, with 7 positions matching TRBD1. The CDR3 runs to 14 residues. Germline CDR1 and CDR2: MDHEN and SYDVKM. Trimming took 6 bases from V and 4 from J; bases not matched to a gene: 5. As DNA, the CDR3 is TGTGCCAGCAGATCGGGACAGAATAATGAAAAACTGTTTTTT. Translated, it gives CASRSGQNNEKLFF. The full variable domain, its missing parts supplied by reference TRBV28 and TRBJ1-4, is DVKVTQSSRYLVKRTGEKVFLECVQDMDHENMFWYRQDPGLGLRLIYFSYDVKMKEKGDIPEGYSVSREKKERFSLILESASTNQTSMYLCASRSGQNNEKLFFGSGTQLSVL.

The chain combines TRBV7-9 with TRBJ1-6; 7 nucleotides agree with TRBD1. Unmatched junction bases numbered 6, after V lost 4 bases and J lost 0 bases. There are 17 residues in the CDR3. CDR1 and CDR2 from the germline V gene are SEHNR and FQNEAQ (reference sequence). This CDR3 is CASSWTGRSSYNSPLHF. CDR3 in DNA: TGTGCCAGCAGCTGGACAGGCCGAAGCTCCTATAATTCACCCCTCCACTTT.

The rearrangement uses TRBV18 and TRBJ2-1, with 7 bases matching TRBD1. CDR1 is KGHSH and CDR2 is LQKENI in the germline V gene. CDR3 length: 17 residues. The trim removed 3 bases at V and 5 bases at J, leaving 13 bases unmatched. The CDR3: CASSPSVPGGINNEQFF. In nucleotides, the CDR3 is TGTGCCAGCTCACCGAGCGTTCCAGGGGGTATCAACAATGAGCAGTTCTTC. The whole variable domain, remainder taken from reference TRBV18 and TRBJ2-1, is NAGVMQNPRHLVRRRGQEARLRCSPMKGHSHVYWYRQLPEEGLKFMVYLQKENIIDESGMPKERFSAEFPKEGPSILRIQQVVRGDSAAYFCASSPSVPGGINNEQFFGPGTRLTVL.

The chain has TRBV16 and TRBJ1-1; a weak D match, TRBD1 (5 bases). The CDR3 extends over 15 amino acids. CDR1 and CDR2 (germline): KGHSY, FQNENV. V lost 4 bases to trimming and J lost 0 bases, with 12 bases between them. CDR3 bases: TGTGCCAGCAGCCCCCGACAGAAAATGAACACTGAAGCTTTCTTT. Protein sequence: CASSPRQKMNTEAFF.